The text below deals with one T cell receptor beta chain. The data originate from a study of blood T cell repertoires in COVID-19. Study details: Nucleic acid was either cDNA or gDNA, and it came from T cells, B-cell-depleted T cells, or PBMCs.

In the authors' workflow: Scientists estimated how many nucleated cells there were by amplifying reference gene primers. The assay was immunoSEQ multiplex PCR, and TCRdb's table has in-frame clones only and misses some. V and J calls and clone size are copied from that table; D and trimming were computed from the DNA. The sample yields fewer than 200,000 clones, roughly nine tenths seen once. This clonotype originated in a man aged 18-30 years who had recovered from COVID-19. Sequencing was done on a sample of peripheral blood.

CDR3 in DNA: TGTGCCAGCAACCCCCCACAGGGGGTTGGTTACGAGCAGTACTTC. Amino acids: CASNPPQGVGYEQYF. The chain recombines TRBV11-2 with TRBJ2-7; TRBD1 matches at 8 bases. Germline CDR1 is SGHAT and CDR2 is FQNNGV. V lost 7 bases and J lost 4; bases outside the gene matches: 12. This CDR3 comprises 15 residues.